The clone carrying this TCR beta chain is medium-sized in the sample. Its antigen remains unidentified. Whole-study results and caveats: The larger-cohort validation was restricted to a single TCR beta V-J rearrangement rather than whole repertoires. Tumor memory CD4+ T cell TCR gene usage was found to cluster with blood and lymph node memory CD4+ cells and with lymph node naive CD4+ cells.

Semi-nested PCR with Nested Universal Primer A followed constant-region reverse priming of full-length variable regions. TCRdb itself ran the 5' RACE reads through MiXCR, one entry per CDR3 protein. The table has about 64,000 distinct CDR3 sequences, about 20% seen once. This CDR3 has 13 amino acids. V dropped 0 bases and J dropped 2 bases, with 6 bases sitting between them. CDR1 is SGHDT and CDR2 is YYEEEE in the germline V gene. Sequencing was performed on memory CD4+ T cells sorted from a lymph node. The subset denotes: memory CD4+ T cells, CD4+CD45RO+CD25-. The TCR comes from a female donor with breast cancer. The chain has TRBV5-6 and TRBJ2-7; D uncertain. The CDR3, as DNA: TGTGCCAGCAGCTTGGGACATGCCTACGAGCAGTACTTC. It specifies CASSLGHAYEQYF.